The 18 T cell receptor beta chains listed next were all sequenced from one sample in a study of blood T cells in healthy people across ages. For the second PCR, which ran for about 7 to 11 cycles, a sample-barcoded 5' primer and a J-beta primer mix were used. One entry per CDR3 protein, called by TCRdb with MiXCR from the 5' RACE reads. The data contain 850,000 to 1,300,000 distinct CDR3 sequences, more than 40% of them seen just once; the ten biggest clones take up 18%. Sequenced input: blood. All receptors derive from a woman aged 60 to 75 in good health.

This clonotype has a handful of counts. A much more abundant neighbour one base away suggests this may be a read error. This chain uses TRBV10-3 with TRBJ2-7, with 15 bases fitting TRBD2. Germline V CDR1 and CDR2: ENHRY, SYGVKD. After removal of 6 bases from V and 0 bases from J, the junction contained 18 bases not matched to a gene. The CDR3 is made up of 21 amino acids. For the CDR3, the DNA is TGTGCCATCAGCGAGACCGGTCACGGACTAGCGGGAGGGAAGACCTCCTACGAGCAGTACTTC. Protein product: CAISETGHGLAGGKTSYEQYF.

This clonotype was seen more than once but under ten times. The J gene is TRBJ2-7, the V gene TRBV28, with D maybe TRBD2 (6 bases). This CDR3 has 16 residues. CDR1 and CDR2 from the germline V gene are MDHEN and SYDVKM. The V gene lost 4 bases and the J gene lost 2 bases, with 18 bases spanning the gap. Here the CDR3 DNA reads TGTGCCAGCAGTTCAGGCTGGGACTTAAAGGCCTACGAGCAGTACTTC. Encoded protein: CASSSGWDLKAYEQYF. The whole variable domain, filled in from reference TRBV28 and TRBJ2-7, reads DVKVTQSSRYLVKRTGEKVFLECVQDMDHENMFWYRQDPGLGLRLIYFSYDVKMKEKGDIPEGYSVSREKKERFSLILESASTNQTSMYLCASSSGWDLKAYEQYFGPGTRLTVT.

The V call is TRBV27, the J call TRBJ2-1; TRBD2 is a possible D gene (6 bases). The CDR3 is 15 residues long. Trimming took off 4 bases at V and 8 bases at J, with 18 bases between the two ends. Germline lookup yields CDR1 MNHEY and CDR2 SMNVEV (reference sequence). The CDR3 protein is CASSYRAFGEDEQFF. CDR3 DNA: TGTGCCAGCAGTTATCGGGCATTTGGGGAGGATGAGCAGTTCTTC.

This chain uses TRBV7-8 with TRBJ2-3, with unresolved D. The CDR3 has 15 amino acids. Looked up from germline, CDR1 is SGHVS and CDR2 is FQNEAQ. V was trimmed by 5 bases and J by 2 bases, leaving 14 bases between them. The CDR3 bases are TGTGCCAGCAGCCCTCGTAGCCTTTTCACAGATACGCAGTATTTT. This encodes CASSPRSLFTDTQYF.

The chain has TRBV20-1 and TRBJ2-7, with TRBD1 matching 7 bases. Germline CDR1 DFQATT, CDR2 SNEGSKA (reference sequence). The CDR3 has 15 amino acids. V was pared by 3 bases and J by 3 bases, with 11 bases of the junction left unmatched. CDR3 sequence: CSASSDPGQFYEQYF. DNA for the CDR3: TGCAGTGCTAGCTCCGATCCGGGACAGTTCTACGAGCAGTACTTC.

This chain connects TRBV27 to TRBJ1-2; 9 bases are a match to TRBD1. The germline gives CDR1 MNHEY, CDR2 SMNVEV (reference sequence). With 2 bases clipped from V and 0 bases from J, the junction kept 4 bases outside the gene matches. The CDR3 spans 16 residues. CDR3 DNA: TGTGCCAGCAGTTTACGGGGACAGGGAACTAACTATGGCTACACCTTC. Amino acids: CASSLRGQGTNYGYTF.

The chain employs TRBV10-2 and TRBJ2-1; the D call may be TRBD1 or TRBD2 (6 bases each). Trimming removed 0 bases from V and 1 base from J, with 13 bases in between. The CDR3 consists of 17 residues. CDR1 is WSHSY and CDR2 is SAAADI in the germline V gene. For the CDR3, the DNA is TGCGCCAGCAGTGAGTCGACTCGGGGGCCTTCCTACAATGAGCAGTTCTTC. Translation: CASSESTRGPSYNEQFF.

This sequence joins TRBV5-1 and TRBJ1-1; unclear D gene. CDR1 is SGHRS and CDR2 is YFSETQ in the germline V gene. V shed 0 bases and J shed 7 bases, with 7 bases lying between them. This CDR3 region has 12 residues. The CDR3 DNA reads TGCGCCAGCAGCTTGGATGGCATTGAAGCTTTCTTT. Translation gives CASSLDGIEAFF.

A few counts support this clonotype. This chain's CDR3 is CASSTPPGLTYNEQFF. The CDR3 bases are TGTGCCAGCAGCACCCCTCCGGGACTCACCTACAATGAGCAGTTCTTC. The rearrangement uses TRBV7-9 and TRBJ2-1; tentative D call: TRBD2 (6 bases). Germline V gene lookup returns CDR1 SEHNR and CDR2 FQNEAQ (reference sequence). The V gene lost 5 bases and the J gene lost 2 bases, with 16 bases spanning the gap. The CDR3 spans 16 residues.

The chain is built from TRBV10-2 and TRBJ2-1, with a tentative D call TRBD1 (6 bases). The CDR3 is 16 amino acids. With 6 bases removed from V and 2 bases from J, the gap between germline ends came to 17 bases. Per germline, CDR1 WSHSY and CDR2 SAAADI. The CDR3 DNA is TGCGCCAGCAGATCCGAGGGGGTTGACACCTACAATGAGCAGTTCTTC. As protein: CASRSEGVDTYNEQFF.

The gene calls are TRBV29-1 and TRBJ2-7, with D possibly being TRBD1 or TRBD2 (6 bases each). This CDR3 contains 15 residues. Trimming removed 8 bases at V and 0 bases at J, with 20 bases between. CDR1 and CDR2 from the germline V gene are SQVTM and ANQGSEA. The chain's CDR3 is CSTRTGTGSSYEQYF. Here the CDR3 DNA reads TGCAGCACAAGAACAGGGACCGGGAGCTCCTACGAGCAGTACTTC.

The chain is built from TRBV21-1 and TRBJ2-5; the DNA was not used to check the table's D call, TRBD1. Matching the DNA end better, TRBJ2-7 makes the J call doubtful. TRBV21-1 constitutes a pseudogene. This CDR3 has 17 amino acids. The CDR3 loop reads CASSLTGRGAKTYEQYF. Written as DNA, the CDR3 is TGTGCCAGCAGCCTCACCGGGAGAGGGGCGAAAACCTACGAGCAGTACTTC.

In this sample, this clonotype turned up a few times. The rearrangement joins TRBV6-5 to TRBJ2-3; TRBD2 might be the D (6 bases). Germline V gene data show CDR1 as MNHEY and CDR2 as SVGAGI. This CDR3 is built from 15 residues. Trimming cost V 6 bases and J 2 bases, with 15 bases left between them. This CDR3 is CASRLSGGATDTQYF. CDR3 sequence (DNA): TGTGCCAGCAGACTATCAGGAGGGGCCACAGATACGCAGTATTTT.

The chain couples TRBV5-1 to TRBJ1-1; 10 bases fit TRBD1. The CDR3 extends over 15 amino acids. Trimming at V came to 3 bases and at J to 2 bases, leaving 4 bases not matched to a gene. Germline V gene lookup returns CDR1 SGHRS and CDR2 YFSETQ. This CDR3 is CASSWTGGLNTEAFF. The CDR3 nucleotides are TGCGCCAGCAGCTGGACAGGGGGGTTAAACACTGAAGCTTTCTTT.

V and J are TRBV13 and TRBJ2-7, with D tentatively TRBD2 (5 bases). The CDR3 runs to 16 residues. CDR1 and CDR2 (germline): PRHDT, FYEKMQ (reference sequence). V gave up 1 base and J gave up 4 bases, with 17 bases separating them. The CDR3, as DNA: TGTGCCAGCAGCTTAGAGACTGGCATCGGGGAGTACGAGCAGTACTTC. Its protein is CASSLETGIGEYEQYF.

V usage is TRBV6-2 or TRBV6-3 and J usage is TRBJ2-1; no clear D. The better agreement between TRBJ2-7 and the DNA end casts doubt on the J call. This CDR3 has 13 residues. Germline CDR1 is MNHEY and CDR2 is SVGEGT. CDR3 region: CASNSGSYNEQYF. In DNA, the CDR3 is TGTGCCAGCAATTCCGGTAGCTACAATGAGCAGTACTTC.

This clonotype was counted only a few times. This chain connects TRBV27 to TRBJ2-5; D may be TRBD1 (5 bases). This CDR3 has 13 residues. Trimming took 7 bases from V and 9 from J, leaving 18 bases between them. The germline gives CDR1 MNHEY, CDR2 SMNVEV (reference sequence). CDR3 coding DNA: TGTGCCAGCACTCACGCAGGGTCTGGGGCCCAGTACTTC. Protein sequence: CASTHAGSGAQYF.

The V and J genes are TRBV6-2 or TRBV6-3 and TRBJ2-7; D might be TRBD1 or TRBD2, each matching 5 bases. V gave up 4 bases and J gave up 7 bases, with 23 bases separating them. This CDR3 is 16 amino acids long. Germline assignment: CDR1 MNHEY and CDR2 SVGEGT. In nucleotides, the CDR3 is TGTGCCAGCAGTTCCATAACGGGACCGGAGAGGAATGAGCAGTACTTC. This sequence encodes CASSSITGPERNEQYF.